Listed below are T cell receptor beta chains from one sample, sequenced in a study of T-cell reconstitution after alpha-beta-depleted transplantation in children. One entry per CDR3 protein results from TCRdb running MiXCR on the PCR reads. The sample has about 230,000 distinct CDR3 sequences, approximately 9.7% seen once. The specimen was PBMCs from the stem cell graft donor, collected from the stem cell graft. The receptors were gathered from a human donor who donated a stem cell graft to a child with SCID. Each CDR3 is given with its conserved first and last residue. D genes are given only for firm matches. Expanded clones are given a class, and other clones once, few, many or no size at all.

clone_size	j_call	v_call	d_call	cdr3_nt	cdr3_aa
many	TRBJ2-5	TRBV4-1	-	TGCGCCAGCAGCCAGGCCGGGTGGGAGACCCAGTACTTC	CASSQAGWETQYF
many	TRBJ1-1	TRBV19	-	TGTGCCAGTAGTTCAGGGTACGCTGAAGCTTTCTTT	CASSSGYAEAFF
many	TRBJ2-1	TRBV5-1	-	TGCGCCAGCAGAAGGGAGAGCTCCTACAATGAGCAGTTCTTC	CASRRESSYNEQFF
-	TRBJ1-2	TRBV18	TRBD1	TGTGCCAGCTCAGCGGGACAGAGATATGGCTACACCTTC	CASSAGQRYGYTF
many	TRBJ1-5	TRBV27	-	TGTGCCAGCAGTTTAGTGGGAGGGTTCGACAATCAGCCCCAGCATTTT	CASSLVGGFDNQPQHF
many	TRBJ1-1	TRBV20-1	-	TGCAGTGCTAGTTTGGCACCTCGGAGCACTGAAGCTTTCTTT	CSASLAPRSTEAFF
many	TRBJ2-2	TRBV5-1	-	TGCGCCAGCAGCACGGGACCGACCGGGGAGCTGTTTTTT	CASSTGPTGELFF
many	TRBJ2-1	TRBV13	-	TGTGCCAGCAGCTTGGGACGAAGCTCCTACAATGAGCAGTTCTTC	CASSLGRSSYNEQFF
many	TRBJ2-2	TRBV6-5	-	TGTGCCAGCAGTTACTTGTGGGGCGAAGGGACCGGGGAGCTGTTTTTT	CASSYLWGEGTGELFF
many	TRBJ1-3	TRBV18	-	TGTGCCAGCTCACCCGGACCGGCGAGCTCTGGAAACACCATATATTTT	CASSPGPASSGNTIYF
many	TRBJ1-1	TRBV7-6	-	TGTGCCAGCAGCTTAGTATTTAGCACTGAAGCTTTCTTT	CASSLVFSTEAFF
many	TRBJ2-1	TRBV23-1	-	TGCGCCAGCAGTCAACCCAGTATCATCGCTTCATTCAATGAGCAGTTCTTC	CASSQPSIIASFNEQFF
many	TRBJ2-2	TRBV29-1	-	TGCAGCGTTGGGGGCTTCCGAACCGGGGAGCTGTTTTTT	CSVGGFRTGELFF
many	TRBJ1-1	TRBV7-9	TRBD1	TGTGCCAGCAGCGCTGGGACAGGGGGTGAGACTGAAGCTTTCTTT	CASSAGTGGETEAFF